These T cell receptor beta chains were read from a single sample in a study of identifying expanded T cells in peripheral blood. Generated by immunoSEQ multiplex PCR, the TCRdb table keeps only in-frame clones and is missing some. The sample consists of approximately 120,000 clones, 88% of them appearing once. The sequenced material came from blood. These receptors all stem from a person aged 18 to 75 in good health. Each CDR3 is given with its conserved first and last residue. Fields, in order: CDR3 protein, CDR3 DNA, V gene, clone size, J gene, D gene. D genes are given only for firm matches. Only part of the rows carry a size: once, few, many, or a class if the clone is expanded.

CDR3aa: CASSVGLAGGNEQFF
CDR3nt: TGTGCCAGCAGCGTCGGACTAGCGGGAGGTAATGAGCAGTTCTTC
v_gene: TRBV7-3
abundance: .
j_gene: TRBJ2-1
d_gene: TRBD2

CDR3aa: CASSRGLGTDTQYF
CDR3nt: TGTGCCAGCAGCCGGGGTCTCGGCACAGATACGCAGTATTTT
v_gene: TRBV5-4
abundance: .
j_gene: TRBJ2-3
d_gene: .

CDR3aa: CASSLGEGRGGNYSPLHF
CDR3nt: TGTGCCAGCAGCTTAGGAGAGGGCAGGGGTGGAAATTATTCACCCCTCCACTTT
v_gene: TRBV7-9
abundance: .
j_gene: TRBJ1-6
d_gene: .

CDR3aa: CASSFREQAFF
CDR3nt: TGTGCCAGCAGTTTCAGGGAGCAAGCTTTCTTT
v_gene: TRBV28
abundance: .
j_gene: TRBJ1-1
d_gene: .

CDR3aa: CASSLISQNTEAFF
CDR3nt: TGCGCCAGCAGCTTGATTAGTCAGAACACTGAAGCTTTCTTT
v_gene: TRBV5-1
abundance: .
j_gene: TRBJ1-1
d_gene: .

CDR3aa: CASSPPSGQELNQPQHF
CDR3nt: TGTGCCAGCTCACCACCAAGCGGGCAGGAGCTAAATCAGCCCCAGCATTTT
v_gene: TRBV18
abundance: .
j_gene: TRBJ1-5
d_gene: .

CDR3aa: CASSSTGDYGYTF
CDR3nt: TGTGCCAGCAGCTCGACAGGGGACTATGGCTACACCTTC
v_gene: TRBV6-6
abundance: once
j_gene: TRBJ1-2
d_gene: TRBD1

CDR3aa: CASIPPRTGAYEQYF
CDR3nt: TGTGCCAGCATACCTCCTAGGACAGGGGCCTACGAGCAGTACTTC
v_gene: TRBV28
abundance: .
j_gene: TRBJ2-7
d_gene: TRBD1

CDR3aa: CASTKETGAVTEAFF
CDR3nt: TGTGCCAGCACCAAAGAGACAGGCGCGGTTACTGAAGCTTTCTTT
v_gene: TRBV7-8
abundance: .
j_gene: TRBJ1-1
d_gene: .

CDR3aa: CASSLGEDYEQYF
CDR3nt: TGCGCCAGCAGCTTGGGGGAAGACTACGAGCAGTACTTC
v_gene: TRBV5-1
abundance: .
j_gene: TRBJ2-7
d_gene: .

CDR3aa: CASSFRQGNNEQFF
CDR3nt: TGTGCCAGCAGCTTCAGACAGGGTAACAATGAGCAGTTCTTC
v_gene: TRBV5-4
abundance: .
j_gene: TRBJ2-1
d_gene: TRBD1

CDR3aa: CASSLMTGADTQYF
CDR3nt: TGTGCCAGCAGCTTGATGACAGGGGCAGATACGCAGTATTTT
v_gene: TRBV11-2
abundance: .
j_gene: TRBJ2-3
d_gene: TRBD1

CDR3aa: CASSLGPGYGYTF
CDR3nt: TGTGCCAGCAGCCTGGGACCGGGTTATGGCTACACCTTC
v_gene: TRBV7-9
abundance: .
j_gene: TRBJ1-2
d_gene: .

CDR3aa: CASRVTEIDTQYF
CDR3nt: TGTGCCAGCAGGGTGACAGAAATAGATACGCAGTATTTT
v_gene: TRBV2
abundance: .
j_gene: TRBJ2-3
d_gene: .

CDR3aa: CASSHRGAYEQYF
CDR3nt: TGTGCCAGTAGTCACCGGGGAGCCTACGAGCAGTACTTC
v_gene: TRBV19
abundance: .
j_gene: TRBJ2-7
d_gene: .

CDR3aa: CASSSRQGWTEAFF
CDR3nt: TGTGCCAGCAGCTCCCGACAGGGATGGACTGAAGCTTTCTTT
v_gene: TRBV11-2
abundance: .
j_gene: TRBJ1-1
d_gene: TRBD1

CDR3aa: CASSPTSSTDTQYF
CDR3nt: TGTGCCAGTAGCCCGACTAGCAGCACAGATACGCAGTATTTT
v_gene: TRBV19
abundance: .
j_gene: TRBJ2-3
d_gene: TRBD2